This entry concerns a single T cell receptor beta chain. Its antigen is not known. Germline V gene data show CDR1 as LNHDA and CDR2 as SQIVND (reference sequence). The CDR3 has 15 amino acids. Trimming took off 1 base at V and 0 bases at J, with 9 bases between the two ends. The source of the sample is a study of read filtering for tumor transcriptome and immune sequencing. Overall study: Patients were around 17 male and 11 to 15 female, mean age 65.9 years, range about 40 to 85. Overall study results and limits: The sorted CD138-negative fraction was a mixed bone marrow immune population, not purified T cells.

This library used about 360 ng RNA and molecular barcoded adaptors spanning alpha/delta and beta/gamma chains. MiXCR, run by TCRdb on the reads, gives a single entry per CDR3 protein. The table includes fewer than 100,000 distinct CDR3 sequences, more than 9% detected once. The chain uses TRBV19 and TRBJ1-2; D may be TRBD1 (5 bases). The sample consisted of a population of CD138-negative cells sorted from bone marrow. The sequence derives from a donor aged 40 or older with multiple myeloma. The CDR3 DNA sequence: TGTGCCAGTAGTATAGGGGGCAATTCTAACTATGGCTACACCTTC. This sequence encodes CASSIGGNSNYGYTF.